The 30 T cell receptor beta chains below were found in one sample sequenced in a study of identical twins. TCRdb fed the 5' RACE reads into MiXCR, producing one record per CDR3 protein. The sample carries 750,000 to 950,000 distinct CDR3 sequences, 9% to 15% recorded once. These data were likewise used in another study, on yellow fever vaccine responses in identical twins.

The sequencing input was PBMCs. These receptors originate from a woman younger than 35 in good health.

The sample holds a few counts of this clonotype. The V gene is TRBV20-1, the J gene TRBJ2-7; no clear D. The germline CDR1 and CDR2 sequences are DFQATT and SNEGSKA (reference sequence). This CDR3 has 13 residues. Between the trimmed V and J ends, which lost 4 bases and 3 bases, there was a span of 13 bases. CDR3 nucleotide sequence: TGCAGTGCTACGAAAGCCCAGTTCTACGAGCAGTACTTC. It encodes CSATKAQFYEQYF.

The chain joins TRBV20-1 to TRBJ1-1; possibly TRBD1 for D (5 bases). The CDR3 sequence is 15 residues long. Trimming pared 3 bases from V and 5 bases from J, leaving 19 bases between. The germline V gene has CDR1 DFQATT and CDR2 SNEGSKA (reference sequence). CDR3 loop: CSARGGTRDWTEAFF. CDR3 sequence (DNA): TGCAGTGCTAGGGGTGGGACGAGGGACTGGACTGAAGCTTTCTTT.

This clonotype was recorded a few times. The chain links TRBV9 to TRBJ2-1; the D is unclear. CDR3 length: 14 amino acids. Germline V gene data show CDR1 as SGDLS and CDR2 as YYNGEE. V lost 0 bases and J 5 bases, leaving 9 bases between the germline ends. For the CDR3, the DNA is TGTGCCAGCAGCGTAGGCGGTAGAAACAATGAGCAGTTCTTC. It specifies CASSVGGRNNEQFF.

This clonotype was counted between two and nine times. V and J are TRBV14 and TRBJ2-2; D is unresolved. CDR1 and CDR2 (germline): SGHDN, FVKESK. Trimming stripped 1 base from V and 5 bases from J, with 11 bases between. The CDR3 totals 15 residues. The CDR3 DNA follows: TGTGCCAGCAGCCAAGGAGGCACCACGACCGGGGAGCTGTTTTTT. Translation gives CASSQGGTTTGELFF. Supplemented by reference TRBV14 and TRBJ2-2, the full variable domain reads EAGVTQFPSHSVIEKGQTVTLRCDPISGHDNLYWYRRVMGKEIKFLLHFVKESKQDESGMPNNRFLAERTGGTYSTLKVQPAELEDSGVYFCASSQGGTTTGELFFGEGSRLTVL.

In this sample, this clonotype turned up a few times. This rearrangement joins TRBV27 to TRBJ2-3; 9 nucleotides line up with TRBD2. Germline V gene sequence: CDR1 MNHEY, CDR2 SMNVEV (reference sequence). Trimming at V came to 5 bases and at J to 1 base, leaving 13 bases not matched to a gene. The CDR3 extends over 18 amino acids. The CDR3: CASSNVGLAPLRTDTQYF. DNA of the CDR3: TGTGCCAGCAGTAACGTGGGACTAGCCCCACTTCGCACAGATACGCAGTATTTT.

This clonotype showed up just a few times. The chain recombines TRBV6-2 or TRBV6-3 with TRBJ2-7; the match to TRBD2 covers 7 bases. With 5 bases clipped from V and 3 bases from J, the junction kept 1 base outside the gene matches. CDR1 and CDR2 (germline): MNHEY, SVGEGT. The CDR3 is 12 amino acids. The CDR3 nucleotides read TGTGCCAGCAGTCGGGACTACTACGAGCAGTACGTC. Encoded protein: CASSRDYYEQYV.

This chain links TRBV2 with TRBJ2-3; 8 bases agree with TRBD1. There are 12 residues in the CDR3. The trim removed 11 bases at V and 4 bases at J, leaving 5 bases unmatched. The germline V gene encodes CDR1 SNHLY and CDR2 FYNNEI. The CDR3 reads CAGQGVSDTQYF. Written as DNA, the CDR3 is TGTGCCGGACAGGGAGTTTCAGATACGCAGTATTTT.

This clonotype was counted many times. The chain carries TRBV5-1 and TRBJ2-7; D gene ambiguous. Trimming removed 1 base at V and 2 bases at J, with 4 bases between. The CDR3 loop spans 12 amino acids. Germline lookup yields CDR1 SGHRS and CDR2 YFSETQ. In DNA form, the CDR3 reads TGCGCCAGCAGCTTGCTACCCTACGAGCAGTACTTC. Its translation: CASSLLPYEQYF.

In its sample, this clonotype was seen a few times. The CDR3 sequence is CATGPSGTEGTQPQHF. CDR3 in DNA: TGTGCCACCGGGCCCTCCGGGACAGAGGGGACTCAGCCCCAGCATTTT. The genes are TRBV24-1 and TRBJ1-5; TRBD1 agrees at 7 bases. Germline-derived CDR1 and CDR2 are KGHDR and SFDVKD. The CDR3 covers 16 residues. J was trimmed by 6 bases and V by 9 bases; bases with no gene match: 16.

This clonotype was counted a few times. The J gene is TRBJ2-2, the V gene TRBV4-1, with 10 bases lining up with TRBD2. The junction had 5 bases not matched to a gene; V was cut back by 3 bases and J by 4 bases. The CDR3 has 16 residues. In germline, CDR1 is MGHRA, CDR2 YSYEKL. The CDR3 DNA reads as TGCGCCAGCAGCCAGCGCAGCGGGGGGGGCACCGGGGAGCTGTTTTTT. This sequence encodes CASSQRSGGGTGELFF.

This CDR3 reads CASSVGEINNEQFF. CDR3 DNA: TGTGCCAGCAGCGTAGGTGAGATTAACAATGAGCAGTTCTTC. This chain connects TRBV9 to TRBJ2-1; the D is unclear. The CDR3 has 14 residues. V was trimmed by 0 bases and J by 5 bases, leaving 9 bases between them. Germline V gene sequence: CDR1 SGDLS, CDR2 YYNGEE.

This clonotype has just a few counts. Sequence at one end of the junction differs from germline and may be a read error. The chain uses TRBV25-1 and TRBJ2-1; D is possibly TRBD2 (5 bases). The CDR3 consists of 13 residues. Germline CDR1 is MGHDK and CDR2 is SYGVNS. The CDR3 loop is CASSEPYVEATVF. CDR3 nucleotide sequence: TGTGCCAGCAGTGAGCCCTACGTGGAGGCCACAGTCTTC.

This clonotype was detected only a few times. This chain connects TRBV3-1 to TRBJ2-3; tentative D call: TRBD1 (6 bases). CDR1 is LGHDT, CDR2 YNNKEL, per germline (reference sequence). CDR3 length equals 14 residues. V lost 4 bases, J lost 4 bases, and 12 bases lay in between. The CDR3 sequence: CASSPIQGPDTQYF. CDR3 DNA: TGTGCCAGCAGCCCAATACAGGGCCCAGATACGCAGTATTTT.

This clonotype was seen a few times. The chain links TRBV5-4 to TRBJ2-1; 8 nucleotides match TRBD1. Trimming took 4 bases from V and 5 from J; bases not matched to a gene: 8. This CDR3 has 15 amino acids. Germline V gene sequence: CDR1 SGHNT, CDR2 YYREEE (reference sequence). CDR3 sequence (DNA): TGTGCCAGCAGCGGACACAGGGGGTTGGACAATGAGCAGTTCTTC. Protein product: CASSGHRGLDNEQFF.

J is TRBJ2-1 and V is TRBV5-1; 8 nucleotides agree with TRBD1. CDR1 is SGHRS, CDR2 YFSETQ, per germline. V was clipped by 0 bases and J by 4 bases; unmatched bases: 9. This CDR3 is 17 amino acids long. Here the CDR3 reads CASSLALSGQVYNEQFF. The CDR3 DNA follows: TGCGCCAGCAGCTTGGCCTTGTCGGGACAGGTTTACAATGAGCAGTTCTTC. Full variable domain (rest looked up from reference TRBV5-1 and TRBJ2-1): KAGVTQTPRYLIKTRGQQVTLSCSPISGHRSVSWYQQTPGQGLQFLFEYFSETQRNKGNFPGRFSGRQFSNSRSEMNVSTLELGDSALYLCASSLALSGQVYNEQFFGPGTRLTVL.

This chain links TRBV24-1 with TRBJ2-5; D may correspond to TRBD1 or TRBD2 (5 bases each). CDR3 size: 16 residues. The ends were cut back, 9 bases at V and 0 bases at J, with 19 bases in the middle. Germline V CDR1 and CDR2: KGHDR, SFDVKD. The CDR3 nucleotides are TGTGCCACCGGAGGCTCCGGGGCGAAGGACCAAGAGACCCAGTACTTC. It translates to CATGGSGAKDQETQYF.

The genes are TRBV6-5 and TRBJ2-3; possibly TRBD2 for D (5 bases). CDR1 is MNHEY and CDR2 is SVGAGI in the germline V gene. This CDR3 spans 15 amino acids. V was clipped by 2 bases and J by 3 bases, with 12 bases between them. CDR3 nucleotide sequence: TGTGCCAGCAGTTACCGCGTAGGAGGAACAGATACGCAGTATTTT. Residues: CASSYRVGGTDTQYF.

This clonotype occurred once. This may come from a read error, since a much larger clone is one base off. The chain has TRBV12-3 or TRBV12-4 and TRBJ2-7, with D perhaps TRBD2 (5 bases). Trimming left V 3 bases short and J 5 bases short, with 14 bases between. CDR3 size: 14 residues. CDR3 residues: CASSFGTGYDEQYF. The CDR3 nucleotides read TGTGCCAGCAGTTTCGGCACGGGATACGACGAGCAGTACTTC.

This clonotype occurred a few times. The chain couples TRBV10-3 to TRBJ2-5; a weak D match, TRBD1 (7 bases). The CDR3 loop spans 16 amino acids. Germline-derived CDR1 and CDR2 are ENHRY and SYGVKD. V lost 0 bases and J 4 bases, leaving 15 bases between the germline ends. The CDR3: CAISESVAGGRETQYF. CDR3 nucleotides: TGTGCCATCAGTGAGTCGGTGGCAGGGGGGCGAGAGACCCAGTACTTC.

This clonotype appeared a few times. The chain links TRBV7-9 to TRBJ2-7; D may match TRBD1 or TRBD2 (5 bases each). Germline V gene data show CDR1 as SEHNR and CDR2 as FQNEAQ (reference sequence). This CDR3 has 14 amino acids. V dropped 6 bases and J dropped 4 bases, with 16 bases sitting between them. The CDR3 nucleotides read TGTGCCAGCAGTAATTCCAGTTGGGGGTACGAGCAGTACTTC. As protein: CASSNSSWGYEQYF.

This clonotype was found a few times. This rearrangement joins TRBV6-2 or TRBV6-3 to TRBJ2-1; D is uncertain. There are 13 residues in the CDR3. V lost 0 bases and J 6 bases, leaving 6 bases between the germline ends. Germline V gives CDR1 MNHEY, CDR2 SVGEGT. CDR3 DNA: TGTGCCAGCAGTTACTCTAGGAGCAATGAGCAGTTCTTC. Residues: CASSYSRSNEQFF.

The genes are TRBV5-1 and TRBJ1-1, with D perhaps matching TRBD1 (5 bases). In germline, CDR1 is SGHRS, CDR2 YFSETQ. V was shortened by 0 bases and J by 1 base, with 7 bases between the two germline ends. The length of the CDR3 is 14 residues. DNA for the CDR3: TGCGCCAGCAGCTTGGTGACAGCGAACACTGAAGCTTTCTTT. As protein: CASSLVTANTEAFF.

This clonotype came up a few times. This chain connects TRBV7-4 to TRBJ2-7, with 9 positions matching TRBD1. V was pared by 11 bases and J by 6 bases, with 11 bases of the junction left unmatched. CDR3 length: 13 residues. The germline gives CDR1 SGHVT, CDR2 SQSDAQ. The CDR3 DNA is TGTGCCGGGACAAGACAGGGGGGTTGCGAGCAGTACGTC. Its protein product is CAGTRQGGCEQYV.

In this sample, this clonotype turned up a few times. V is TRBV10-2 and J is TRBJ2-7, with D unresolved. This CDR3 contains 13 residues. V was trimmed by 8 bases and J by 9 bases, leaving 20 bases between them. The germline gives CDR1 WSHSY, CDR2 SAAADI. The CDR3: CASVHTFASGQYF. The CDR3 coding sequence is TGCGCCAGCGTCCATACCTTCGCTTCGGGGCAGTACTTC.

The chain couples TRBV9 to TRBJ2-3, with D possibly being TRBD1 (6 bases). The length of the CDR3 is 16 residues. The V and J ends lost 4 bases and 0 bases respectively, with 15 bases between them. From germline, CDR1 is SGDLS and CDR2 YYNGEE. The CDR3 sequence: CASSFGQLASTDTQYF. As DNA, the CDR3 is TGTGCCAGCAGCTTCGGACAGCTAGCTAGCACAGATACGCAGTATTTT.

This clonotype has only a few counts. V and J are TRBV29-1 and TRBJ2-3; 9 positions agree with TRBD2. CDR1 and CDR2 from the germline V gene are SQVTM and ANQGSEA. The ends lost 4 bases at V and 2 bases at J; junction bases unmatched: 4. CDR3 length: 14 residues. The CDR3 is CSVVAGAPTDTQYF. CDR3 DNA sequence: TGCAGCGTTGTAGCGGGGGCCCCCACAGATACGCAGTATTTT.

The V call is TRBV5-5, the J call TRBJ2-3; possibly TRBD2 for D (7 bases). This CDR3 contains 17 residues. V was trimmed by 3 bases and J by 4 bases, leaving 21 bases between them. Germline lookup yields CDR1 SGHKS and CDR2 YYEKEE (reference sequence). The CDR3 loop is CASSSYHRDLAADTQYF. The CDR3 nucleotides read TGTGCCAGCAGCTCTTATCACAGGGACCTAGCGGCAGATACGCAGTATTTT. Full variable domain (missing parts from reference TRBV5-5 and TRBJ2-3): DAGVTQSPTHLIKTRGQQVTLRCSPISGHKSVSWYQQVLGQGPQFIFQYYEKEERGRGNFPDRFSARQFPNYSSELNVNALLLGDSALYLCASSSYHRDLAADTQYFGPGTRLTVL.

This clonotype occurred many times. The CDR3, as DNA: TGTGCCATCAGCCCCGGACAGGCGGGAACCGGGGAGCTGTTTTTT. This translates into CAISPGQAGTGELFF. The chain links TRBV10-3 to TRBJ2-2; weak D call: TRBD1 (7 bases). The germline CDR1 and CDR2 sequences are ENHRY and SYGVKD. V was shortened by 6 bases and J by 5 bases, with 16 bases between the two germline ends. This CDR3 contains 15 residues.

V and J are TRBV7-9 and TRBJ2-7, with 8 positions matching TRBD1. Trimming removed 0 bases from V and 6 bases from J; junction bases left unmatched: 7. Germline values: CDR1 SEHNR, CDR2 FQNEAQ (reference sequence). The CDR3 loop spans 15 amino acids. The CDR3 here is CASSLAGQGLSEQYF. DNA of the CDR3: TGTGCCAGCAGCTTAGCCGGACAGGGCCTGAGCGAGCAGTACTTC.

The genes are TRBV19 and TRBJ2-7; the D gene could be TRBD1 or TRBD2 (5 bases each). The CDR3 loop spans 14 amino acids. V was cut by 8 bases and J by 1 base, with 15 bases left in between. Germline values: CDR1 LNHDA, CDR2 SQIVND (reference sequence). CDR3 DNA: TGTGCCAGTCACGCTGGGGGTTCTTCCTACGAGCAGTACTTC. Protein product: CASHAGGSSYEQYF.